The source of this T cell receptor (beta chain) is a study of T cell repertoires in cytomegalovirus infection. Study-level background: Recently identified HLA-C-restricted CMV epitopes and well-studied HLA-B-restricted CMV epitopes were used by the study. Indications of both CMV infection and matching HLA type were provided by public TCR beta signatures.

This clonotype was counted between two and nine times. Its antigen is not known. Overall study findings and caveats: What dominated the ex vivo response were HLA-C-restricted CMV-specific TCR beta clonotypes. Frequencies of public TCR beta families were cumulated, and this identified carriers of CMV plus the relevant HLA.

TCRdb fed the reads into MiXCR, producing one record per CDR3 protein. The data hold about 700,000 distinct CDR3 sequences, with around 32% observed a single time. Looked up from germline, CDR1 is ENHRY and CDR2 is SYGVKD. J lost 6 bases, V lost 6 bases, and 10 bases had no gene match. This CDR3 contains 15 residues. This TCR was sampled from a human donor in good health (CMV status not recorded). Some clones in this sample may be carry-over from other donors' samples. The chain is built from TRBV10-3 and TRBJ2-1; TRBD1 agrees at 8 bases. The specimen was cultured PBMCs, collected from culture after CMV antigen stimulation. This CDR3 reads CAIRDTGTGGNEQFF. The CDR3 nucleotides read TGTGCCATCAGAGACACCGGGACAGGAGGCAATGAGCAGTTCTTC.